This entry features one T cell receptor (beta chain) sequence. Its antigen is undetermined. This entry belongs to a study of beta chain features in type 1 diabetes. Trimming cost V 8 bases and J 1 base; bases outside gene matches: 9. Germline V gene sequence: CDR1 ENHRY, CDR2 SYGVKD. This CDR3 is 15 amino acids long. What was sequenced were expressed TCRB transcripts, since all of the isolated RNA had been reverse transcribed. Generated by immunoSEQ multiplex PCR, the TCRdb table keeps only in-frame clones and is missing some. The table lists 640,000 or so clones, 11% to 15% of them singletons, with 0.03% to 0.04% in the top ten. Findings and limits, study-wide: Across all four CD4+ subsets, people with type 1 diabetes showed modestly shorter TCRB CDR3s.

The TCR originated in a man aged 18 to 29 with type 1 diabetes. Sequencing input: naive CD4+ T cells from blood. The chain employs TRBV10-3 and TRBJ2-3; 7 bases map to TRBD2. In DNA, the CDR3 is TGTGCCATCCGTCCTGCGGCGGGGGGCACAGATACGCAGTATTTT. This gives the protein CAIRPAAGGTDTQYF.